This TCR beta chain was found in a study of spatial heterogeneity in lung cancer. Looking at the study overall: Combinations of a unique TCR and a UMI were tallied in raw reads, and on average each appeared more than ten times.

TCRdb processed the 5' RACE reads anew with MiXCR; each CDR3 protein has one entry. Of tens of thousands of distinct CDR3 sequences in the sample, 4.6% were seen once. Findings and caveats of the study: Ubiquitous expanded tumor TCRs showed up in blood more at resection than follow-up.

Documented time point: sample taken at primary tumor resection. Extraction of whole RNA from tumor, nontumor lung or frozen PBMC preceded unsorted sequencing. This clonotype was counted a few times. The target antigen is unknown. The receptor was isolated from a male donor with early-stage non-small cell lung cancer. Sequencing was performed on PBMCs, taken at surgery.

CDR3 region: CASRGQTVNYGYTF. The CDR3 DNA reads TGTGCCAGCAGAGGGCAGACTGTCAACTATGGCTACACCTTC. V gene TRBV2 combines with J gene TRBJ1-2, with unresolved D. V was cut by 6 bases and J by 2 bases, with 13 bases left in between. Germline loops: CDR1 SNHLY, CDR2 FYNNEI. CDR3 length equals 14 residues.